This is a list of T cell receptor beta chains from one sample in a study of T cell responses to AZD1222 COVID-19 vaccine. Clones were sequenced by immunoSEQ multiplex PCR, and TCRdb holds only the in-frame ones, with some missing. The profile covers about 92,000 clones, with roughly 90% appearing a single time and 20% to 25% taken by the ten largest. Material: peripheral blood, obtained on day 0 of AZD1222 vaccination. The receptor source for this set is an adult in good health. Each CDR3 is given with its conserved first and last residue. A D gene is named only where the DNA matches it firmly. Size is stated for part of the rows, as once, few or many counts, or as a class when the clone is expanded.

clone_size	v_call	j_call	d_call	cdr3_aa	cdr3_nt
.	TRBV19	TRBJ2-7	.	CASSPRQAGEQYF	TGTGCCAGTAGCCCCAGACAGGCCGGCGAGCAGTACTTC
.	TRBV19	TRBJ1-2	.	CASSSIAHTNYGYTF	TGTGCCAGTAGTTCCATAGCACACACTAACTATGGCTACACCTTC
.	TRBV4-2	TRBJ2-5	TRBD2	CASSQEALAGGPQYF	TGTGCCAGCAGCCAAGAAGCCCTAGCGGGGGGGCCCCAGTACTTC
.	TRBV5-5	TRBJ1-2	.	CASSADPGVLLYGYTF	TGTGCCAGCAGCGCCGACCCAGGGGTTCTCCTCTATGGCTACACCTTC
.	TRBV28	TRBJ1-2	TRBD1	CASSLGTGGYGYTF	TGTGCCAGCAGTTTGGGGACAGGGGGATATGGCTACACCTTC
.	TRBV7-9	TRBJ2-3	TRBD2	CASSPGLAGPDTQYF	TGTGCCAGCAGCCCGGGACTAGCGGGGCCAGATACGCAGTATTTT
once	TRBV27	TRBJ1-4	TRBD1	CASSVGGTGDEKLFF	TGTGCCAGCAGTGTTGGGGGGACAGGGGATGAAAAACTGTTTTTT
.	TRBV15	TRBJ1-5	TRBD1	CATSGDRGNQPQHF	TGTGCCACCAGCGGAGACAGGGGCAATCAGCCCCAGCATTTT
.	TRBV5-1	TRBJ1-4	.	CASSFTPATNEKLFF	TGCGCCAGCAGCTTTACACCCGCAACTAATGAAAAACTGTTTTTT
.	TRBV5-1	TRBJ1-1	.	CASSFLTGSNEAFF	TGCGCCAGCAGCTTCCTGACAGGAAGTAATGAAGCTTTCTTT
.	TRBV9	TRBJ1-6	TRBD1	CASSMGQTKSSYNSPLHF	TGTGCCAGCAGCATGGGACAGACAAAGAGCTCCTATAATTCACCCCTCCACTTT
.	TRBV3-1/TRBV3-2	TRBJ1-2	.	CASTSGYGYTF	TGTGCCAGCACATCTGGGTATGGCTACACCTTC
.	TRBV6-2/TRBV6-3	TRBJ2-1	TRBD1	CAGSKPGQGSSYNEQFF	TGTGCCGGCAGTAAACCGGGACAGGGGAGCTCCTACAATGAGCAGTTCTTC
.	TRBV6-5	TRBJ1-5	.	CASRSDLNQPQHF	TGTGCCAGCAGAAGCGACCTGAATCAGCCCCAGCATTTT
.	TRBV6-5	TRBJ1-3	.	CASSYSQAGNTIYF	TGTGCCAGCAGTTACTCTCAGGCTGGAAACACCATATATTTT
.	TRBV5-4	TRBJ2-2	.	CASSPPAGMGTGELFF	TGTGCCAGCAGCCCCCCGGCAGGGATGGGCACCGGGGAGCTGTTTTTT
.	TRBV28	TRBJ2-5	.	CASSKTGLRETQYF	TGTGCCAGCAGTAAAACAGGGCTCCGCGAGACCCAGTACTTC
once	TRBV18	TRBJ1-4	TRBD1	CASSEQGRATNEKLFF	TGTGCCAGCTCAGAACAGGGGCGAGCAACTAATGAAAAACTGTTTTTT
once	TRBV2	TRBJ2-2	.	CASNGDTGELFF	TGTGCCAGCAACGGCGACACCGGGGAGCTGTTTTTT
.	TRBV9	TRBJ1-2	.	CASSVQGVSYGYTF	TGTGCCAGCAGCGTTCAAGGGGTCTCCTATGGCTACACCTTC
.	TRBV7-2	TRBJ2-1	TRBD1	CASSTRDSYNEQFF	TGTGCCAGCAGCACCCGGGACAGCTACAATGAGCAGTTCTTC
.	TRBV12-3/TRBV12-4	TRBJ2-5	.	CASSPGETQYF	TGTGCCAGCAGTCCGGGGGAGACCCAGTACTTC
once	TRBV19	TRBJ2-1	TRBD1	CASSDRGYEQFF	TGTGCCAGTAGCGACAGGGGCTATGAGCAGTTCTTC
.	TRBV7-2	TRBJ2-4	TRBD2	CASSLESSGGANIQYF	TGTGCCAGCAGCTTAGAGTCTAGCGGGGGGGCCAACATTCAGTACTTC
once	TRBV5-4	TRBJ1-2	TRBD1	CASRSGGGNYGYTF	TGTGCCAGCAGGTCAGGGGGGGGTAACTATGGCTACACCTTC
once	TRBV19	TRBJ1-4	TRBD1	CASRSDRGLEKLFF	TGTGCCAGTAGATCGGACAGGGGTTTGGAAAAACTGTTTTTT
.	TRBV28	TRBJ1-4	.	CASSTSGEKLFF	TGTGCCAGCAGCACATCGGGTGAAAAACTGTTTTTT
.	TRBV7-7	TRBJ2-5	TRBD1	CASRDRGETQYF	TGTGCTAGCAGGGACAGGGGCGAGACCCAGTACTTC
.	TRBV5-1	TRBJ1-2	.	CASSLRAEEGYGYTF	TGCGCCAGCAGCTTGAGGGCAGAAGAAGGCTATGGCTACACCTTC
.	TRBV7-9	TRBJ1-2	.	CASSLTAGYTF	TGTGCCAGCAGCCTGACGGCGGGCTACACCTTC
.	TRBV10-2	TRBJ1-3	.	CASSSGGIGNTIYF	TGCGCCAGCAGTTCAGGAGGGATAGGAAACACCATATATTTT
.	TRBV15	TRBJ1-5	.	CATSRDLGGGGNQPQHF	TGTGCCACCAGCAGAGATCTTGGGGGAGGTGGGAATCAGCCCCAGCATTTT
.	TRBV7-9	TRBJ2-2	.	CASSIYRESGELFF	TGTGCCAGCAGCATCTACAGGGAGAGCGGGGAGCTGTTTTTT
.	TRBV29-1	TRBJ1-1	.	CSVRNTEAFF	TGCAGCGTTCGGAACACTGAAGCTTTCTTT
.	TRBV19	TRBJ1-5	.	CASSIRENQPQHF	TGTGCCAGTAGTATACGGGAAAATCAGCCCCAGCATTTT
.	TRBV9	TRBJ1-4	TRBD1	CASSVGDRGNEKLFF	TGTGCCAGCAGCGTAGGGGACAGGGGTAATGAAAAACTGTTTTTT
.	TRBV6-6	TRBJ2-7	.	CASSSLGPYEQYF	TGTGCCAGCAGTTCCCTCGGTCCCTACGAGCAGTACTTC
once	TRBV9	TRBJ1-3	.	CASSVGPALSGNTIYF	TGTGCCAGCAGCGTAGGGCCCGCTCTCTCTGGAAACACCATATATTTT
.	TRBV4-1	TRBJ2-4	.	CASSPEMDPRNIQYF	TGCGCCAGCAGCCCCGAAATGGACCCAAGAAACATTCAGTACTTC
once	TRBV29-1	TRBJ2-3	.	CSVRISIGETDTQYF	TGCAGCGTGAGGATTAGTATCGGGGAGACAGATACGCAGTATTTT
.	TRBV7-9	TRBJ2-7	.	CASSLSYEQYF	TGTGCCAGCAGCTTAAGCTACGAGCAGTACTTC
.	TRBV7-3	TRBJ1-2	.	CASSLSPGRKNYGYTF	TGTGCCAGCAGCTTATCTCCGGGACGGAAAAACTATGGCTACACCTTC
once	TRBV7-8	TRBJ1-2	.	CASSPQFDYGYTF	TGTGCCAGCAGCCCCCAGTTTGACTATGGCTACACCTTC
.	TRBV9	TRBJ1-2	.	CASSRRGADNYGYTF	TGTGCCAGCAGCCGTCGGGGGGCGGATAACTATGGCTACACCTTC
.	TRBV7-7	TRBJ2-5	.	CASSQGPQETQYF	TGTGCTAGCAGCCAGGGACCACAAGAGACCCAGTACTTC
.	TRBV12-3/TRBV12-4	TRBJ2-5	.	CASSFMGETQYF	TGTGCCAGCAGTTTCATGGGGGAGACCCAGTACTTC